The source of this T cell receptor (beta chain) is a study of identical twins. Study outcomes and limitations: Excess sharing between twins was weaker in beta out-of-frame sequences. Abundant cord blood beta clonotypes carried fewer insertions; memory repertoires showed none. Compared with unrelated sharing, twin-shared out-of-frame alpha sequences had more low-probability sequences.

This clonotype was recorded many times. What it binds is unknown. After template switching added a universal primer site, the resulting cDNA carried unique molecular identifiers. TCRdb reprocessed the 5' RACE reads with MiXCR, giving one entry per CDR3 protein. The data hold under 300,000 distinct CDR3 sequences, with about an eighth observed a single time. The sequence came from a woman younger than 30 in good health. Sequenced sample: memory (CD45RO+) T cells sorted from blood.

The chain's CDR3 is CASSLGRVHEQYF. In nucleotides, the CDR3 is TGTGCCAGCAGCTTAGGCAGGGTCCACGAGCAGTACTTC. The V and J genes are TRBV11-3 and TRBJ2-7, with D tentatively TRBD1 (5 bases). The CDR3 is 13 amino acids. Germline CDR1 reads SGHNT; CDR2 reads YENEEA. Trimming cost V 1 base and J 5 bases, with 9 bases left between them.